The 27 T cell receptor beta chains below all came from one sample that was sequenced in a study of T cells after yellow fever vaccination. TCRdb re-called the 5' RACE reads with MiXCR, one entry per CDR3 protein. The data show under 500,000 distinct CDR3 sequences, approximately 19% seen once. Sequenced here: PBMCs, sampled before the yellow fever booster vaccination. These receptors originate from a man aged 18 to 35 who received the YFV17D yellow fever vaccine.

This sequence joins TRBV24-1 and TRBJ1-1; possibly TRBD1 for D (6 bases). The germline V gene has CDR1 KGHDR and CDR2 SFDVKD. This CDR3 has 13 amino acids. The V end lost 12 bases, the J end lost 4 bases, and 17 bases lay between the germline ends. Written as DNA, the CDR3 is TGTGCCCGAATCTTCGGGGGCGGCACTGAAGCTTTCTTT. It specifies CARIFGGGTEAFF.

This clonotype was seen a handful of times. The V gene is TRBV29-1, the J gene TRBJ1-5; D is undetermined. V was cut by 4 bases and J by 4 bases, with 11 bases left in between. In germline, CDR1 is SQVTM, CDR2 ANQGSEA. The CDR3 length is 13 residues. The CDR3 protein is CSVGPGPNQPQHF. The CDR3 nucleotides read TGCAGCGTTGGTCCAGGCCCGAATCAGCCCCAGCATTTT.

V is TRBV4-1 and J is TRBJ2-7, with D uncertain. The germline V gene has CDR1 MGHRA and CDR2 YSYEKL. The CDR3 covers 11 residues. V lost 1 base to trimming and J lost 11 bases, with 9 bases between them. This chain's CDR3 is CASSQGLLKYF. CDR3 nucleotides: TGCGCCAGCAGCCAAGGGCTGTTGAAGTACTTC.

This clonotype was seen a handful of times. This sequence joins TRBV4-3 and TRBJ1-1, with TRBD1 as a possible D gene (6 bases). V lost 3 bases and J lost 3, with 23 bases in between. This CDR3 is 18 amino acids long. CDR1 and CDR2 from the germline V gene are LGHNA and YSLEER. In nucleotides, the CDR3 is TGCGCCAGCAGCCACCCAAGGCGGGCAGGGGTGCGGGACACTGAAGCTTTCTTT. Translation: CASSHPRRAGVRDTEAFF.

V is TRBV2 and J is TRBJ2-3; the D is unclear. Germline assignment: CDR1 SNHLY and CDR2 FYNNEI. This CDR3 contains 13 residues. V was trimmed by 3 bases and J by 5 bases, leaving 9 bases between them. In DNA, the CDR3 is TGTGCCAGCAGTGATATCGTGGGAGATACGCAGTATTTT. Amino acids: CASSDIVGDTQYF.

This clonotype was observed once. The V and J genes are TRBV5-1 and TRBJ1-4, with TRBD1 matching 7 bases. Germline V gene lookup returns CDR1 SGHRS and CDR2 YFSETQ. This CDR3 is 14 amino acids long. Trimming took 2 bases from V and 8 from J; bases not matched to a gene: 6. In DNA form, the CDR3 reads TGCGCCAGCAGCTTACAGGGGCCGTCGGAAAAACTGTTTTTT. Protein product: CASSLQGPSEKLFF.

In its sample, this clonotype is medium-sized. The rearrangement uses TRBV12-3 or TRBV12-4 and TRBJ1-3; 7 positions agree with TRBD1. The CDR3 covers 16 residues. V lost 6 bases, J lost 3 bases, and 11 bases stayed unmatched. CDR3 sequence (DNA): TGTGCCAGCAGGGGATTTAGACAGGGTGGTGGAAACACCATATATTTT. It is translated as CASRGFRQGGGNTIYF.

This clonotype showed up just a few times. A much larger clone sits a single nucleotide away, making a read error possible. The chain is built from TRBV20-1 and TRBJ1-1, with D possibly being TRBD1 (6 bases). CDR1 is DFQATT, CDR2 SNEGSKA, per germline (reference sequence). V was cut by 2 bases and J by 4 bases, with 8 bases left in between. The CDR3 runs 12 residues. Written as DNA, the CDR3 is TGCAGTGCTAGACAGGGGAGCACTGAAGCTTTCTTT. Its translation is CSARQGSTEAFF.

The chain links TRBV6-6 to TRBJ2-7; 10 nucleotides match TRBD2. The germline CDR1 and CDR2 sequences are MNHNY and SVGAGI (reference sequence). The V and J ends lost 2 bases and 3 bases, in that order; junction bases with no gene match: 13. This CDR3 spans 18 amino acids. CDR3: CASSYGQGASGGDYEQYF. In DNA form, the CDR3 reads TGTGCCAGCAGTTACGGGCAGGGGGCGAGCGGGGGGGACTACGAGCAGTACTTC.

The chain has TRBV28 and TRBJ1-2; no clear D. This CDR3 is 12 amino acids long. CDR1 and CDR2 from the germline V gene are MDHEN and SYDVKM. V lost 8 bases and J 1 base, leaving 8 bases between the germline ends. The CDR3 here is CASSTLNYGYTF. The CDR3 DNA reads as TGTGCCAGCTCCACCCTTAACTATGGCTACACCTTC.

This clonotype was seen only a few times. The J gene is TRBJ2-7, the V gene TRBV10-3; D not certain. Germline lookup yields CDR1 ENHRY and CDR2 SYGVKD. The V gene lost 0 bases and the J gene lost 0 bases, with 6 bases spanning the gap. This CDR3 region has 14 residues. This CDR3 is CAISESGSSYEQYF. CDR3 in DNA: TGTGCCATCAGTGAGTCCGGTAGCTCCTACGAGCAGTACTTC.

The J gene is TRBJ1-3, the V gene TRBV29-1; D is undetermined. V lost 1 base, J lost 0 bases, and 7 bases lay in between. Germline CDR1 SQVTM, CDR2 ANQGSEA. The CDR3 contains 14 residues. The CDR3: CSVEGRISGNTIYF. The CDR3 DNA is TGCAGCGTTGAAGGCCGAATCTCTGGAAACACCATATATTTT. Drawing the rest from reference TRBV29-1 and TRBJ1-3, the complete variable domain is SAVISQKPSRDICQRGTSLTIQCQVDSQVTMMFWYRQQPGQSLTLIATANQGSEATYESGFVIDKFPISRPNLTFSTLTVSNMSPEDSSIYLCSVEGRISGNTIYFGEGSWLTVV.

The V call is TRBV5-1, the J call TRBJ2-5, with a possible D match to TRBD2 (5 bases). Germline values: CDR1 SGHRS, CDR2 YFSETQ. The CDR3 sequence is 14 residues long. V was shortened by 5 bases and J by 2 bases, with 13 bases between the two germline ends. This CDR3 reads CASSLPAAQETQYF. Here the CDR3 DNA reads TGCGCCAGCAGTCTCCCAGCGGCGCAAGAGACCCAGTACTTC.

This clonotype showed up just a few times. The chain combines TRBV5-1 with TRBJ1-2; possible D gene TRBD1, 5 bases. The CDR3 totals 14 residues. With 0 bases removed from V and 4 bases from J, the gap between germline ends came to 10 bases. Germline values: CDR1 SGHRS, CDR2 YFSETQ. CDR3 in DNA: TGCGCCAGCAGCTTGGAAGCAGGGACCTATGGCTACACCTTC. Amino acid sequence: CASSLEAGTYGYTF.

This clonotype appeared a few times. The chain recombines TRBV20-1 with TRBJ2-1; perhaps D is TRBD1 or TRBD2 (6 bases each). The CDR3 length is 14 residues. CDR1 and CDR2 (germline): DFQATT, SNEGSKA (reference sequence). The CDR3 nucleotides read TGCAGCGTTAGTAGGGGGGCCTACTACAATGAGCAGTTCTTC. Amino acid sequence: CSVSRGAYYNEQFF.

The gene calls are TRBV7-2 and TRBJ1-4; D remains unclear. V lost 4 bases and J 0 bases, leaving 9 bases between the germline ends. Looked up from germline, CDR1 is SGHTA and CDR2 is FQGNSA. There are 15 residues in the CDR3. CDR3: CASSSSRATNEKLFF. The CDR3 DNA reads as TGTGCCAGCAGCTCCTCTCGGGCAACTAATGAAAAACTGTTTTTT.

This clonotype has more than one count but fewer than ten. The V and J genes are TRBV4-1 and TRBJ2-5; D is uncertain. The CDR3 covers 15 residues. The germline V gene encodes CDR1 MGHRA and CDR2 YSYEKL. Deletions cut 4 bases from V and 5 bases from J, with 17 bases between. CDR3 DNA sequence: TGCGCCAGCAGCCTCCGGACCAGCGTGGGGGAGACCCAGTACTTC. It specifies CASSLRTSVGETQYF.

The rearrangement uses TRBV6-5 and TRBJ2-5; tentative D call: TRBD1 (5 bases). This CDR3 contains 16 residues. The ends were cut back, 0 bases at V and 5 bases at J, with 16 bases in the middle. The V gene's germline CDR1 is MNHEY and CDR2 SVGAGI. CDR3 in DNA: TGTGCCAGCAGTTACTCGAAGTTAGTAGGGGCGGAGACCCAGTACTTC. Its protein is CASSYSKLVGAETQYF.

V usage is TRBV12-3 or TRBV12-4 and J usage is TRBJ1-1; D is unclear. The CDR3 is made up of 14 amino acids. V was pared by 0 bases and J by 4 bases, with 9 bases between. In nucleotides, the CDR3 is TGTGCCAGCAGTTTAGCAAGGATGGGCACTGAAGCTTTCTTT. As protein: CASSLARMGTEAFF.

V is TRBV20-1 and J is TRBJ1-3; D is unclear. Trimming removed 3 bases at V and 0 bases at J, with 12 bases between. The CDR3 runs to 15 residues. The germline CDR1 and CDR2 sequences are DFQATT and SNEGSKA (reference sequence). The CDR3 protein is CSASSSRISGNTIYF. DNA for the CDR3: TGCAGTGCTAGTTCCTCCCGAATCTCTGGAAACACCATATATTTT.

The chain has TRBV7-2 and TRBJ2-2, with a possible D match to TRBD1 (6 bases). Looked up from germline, CDR1 is SGHTA and CDR2 is FQGNSA. V was shortened by 5 bases and J by 7 bases, with 20 bases between the two germline ends. This CDR3 spans 16 amino acids. The CDR3 sequence: CASSRRADSVGGELFF. Written as DNA, the CDR3 is TGTGCCAGCAGCCGCCGGGCGGACAGCGTAGGCGGGGAGCTGTTTTTT. The whole variable domain, filled in from reference TRBV7-2 and TRBJ2-2, reads GAGVSQSPSNKVTEKGKDVELRCDPISGHTALYWYRQSLGQGLEFLIYFQGNSAPDKSGLPSDRFSAERTGGSVSTLTIQRTQQEDSAVYLCASSRRADSVGGELFFGEGSRLTVL.

V is TRBV5-1 and J is TRBJ2-6; D perhaps matches TRBD1 (5 bases). The germline gives CDR1 SGHRS, CDR2 YFSETQ. CDR3 length: 17 amino acids. The V and J ends lost 0 bases and 4 bases respectively, with 14 bases between them. The CDR3 coding sequence is TGCGCCAGCAGCTTGGGTCCAGGGATCGGCGGGGCCAACGTCCTGACTTTC. It specifies CASSLGPGIGGANVLTF.

This clonotype was seen a few times. The chain links TRBV7-9 to TRBJ1-1; TRBD1 is a possible D gene (5 bases). The CDR3 spans 14 residues. The ends were cut back, 6 bases at V and 0 bases at J, with 11 bases in the middle. Germline V gene sequence: CDR1 SEHNR, CDR2 FQNEAQ (reference sequence). CDR3 region: CASRGEGMNTEAFF. CDR3 DNA sequence: TGTGCCAGCAGGGGGGAAGGGATGAACACTGAAGCTTTCTTT.

J is TRBJ1-1 and V is TRBV24-1; D remains unclear. The CDR3 totals 13 residues. V was pared by 5 bases and J by 0 bases, with 6 bases between. Germline V lookup: CDR1 KGHDR, CDR2 SFDVKD. The CDR3 loop reads CATSGGMNTEAFF. CDR3 DNA sequence: TGTGCCACCAGTGGTGGGATGAACACTGAAGCTTTCTTT.

The chain uses TRBV29-1 and TRBJ2-3; D is ambiguous. V lost 4 bases, J lost 1 base, and 9 bases lay in between. Per the germline V gene, CDR1 is SQVTM and CDR2 is ANQGSEA. CDR3 length: 13 residues. This chain's CDR3 is CSVAVGGTDTQYF. CDR3 bases: TGCAGCGTTGCGGTGGGTGGCACAGATACGCAGTATTTT.

This chain joins TRBV11-2 and TRBJ2-4; D is possibly TRBD1 or TRBD2 (6 bases each). Trimming shortened V by 0 bases and J by 11 bases, and 11 bases separated the two germline ends. The length of the CDR3 is 13 residues. The germline CDR1 and CDR2 sequences are SGHAT and FQNNGV. CDR3: CASSLDAGEVQYF. For the CDR3, the DNA is TGTGCCAGCAGCTTAGATGCAGGGGAGGTTCAGTACTTC.

This clonotype appeared a few times. DNA of the CDR3: TGTGCCAGCAACAGGGGGACTCGGACCGGGGAGCTGTTTTTT. This encodes CASNRGTRTGELFF. This chain links TRBV12-3 or TRBV12-4 with TRBJ2-2, with 8 nucleotides matching TRBD1. The length of the CDR3 is 14 residues. The V gene end was trimmed by 7 bases and the J gene end by 5 bases; junction bases not matched to a gene: 6.